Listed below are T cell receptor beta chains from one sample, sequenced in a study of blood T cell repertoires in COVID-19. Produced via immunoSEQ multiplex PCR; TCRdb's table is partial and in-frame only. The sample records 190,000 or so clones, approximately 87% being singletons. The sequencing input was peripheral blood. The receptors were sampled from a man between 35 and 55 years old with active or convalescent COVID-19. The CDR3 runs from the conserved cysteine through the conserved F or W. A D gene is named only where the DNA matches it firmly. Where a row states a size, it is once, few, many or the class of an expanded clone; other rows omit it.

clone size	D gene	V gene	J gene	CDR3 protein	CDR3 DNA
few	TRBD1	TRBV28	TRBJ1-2	CASRQRTGALYGYTF	TGTGCCAGCAGACAACGAACAGGGGCACTCTATGGCTACACCTTC
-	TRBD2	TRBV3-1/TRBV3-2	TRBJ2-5	CASSQEAGGPRETQYF	TGTGCCAGCAGCCAAGAGGCGGGGGGGCCTCGGGAGACCCAGTACTTC
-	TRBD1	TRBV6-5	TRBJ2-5	CASSSRQGKRTQYF	TGTGCCAGCAGTTCACGACAGGGGAAGAGAACCCAGTACTTC
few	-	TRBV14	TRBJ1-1	CASSKGGRGYTEAFF	TGTGCCAGCAGCAAAGGGGGAAGAGGGTACACTGAAGCTTTCTTT
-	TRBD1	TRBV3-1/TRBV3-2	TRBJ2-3	CASSHPGGSTDTQYF	TGTGCCAGCAGCCATCCAGGGGGCAGCACAGATACGCAGTATTTT
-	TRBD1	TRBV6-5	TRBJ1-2	CASRTGESGYTF	TGTGCCAGCAGGACAGGGGAGAGTGGCTACACCTTC
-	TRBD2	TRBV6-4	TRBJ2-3	CASSASGGVDTQYF	TGTGCCAGCAGTGCCAGCGGGGGGGTAGATACGCAGTATTTT
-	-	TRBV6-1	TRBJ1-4	CASSESGTNEKLFF	TGTGCCAGCAGTGAATCCGGAACTAATGAAAAACTGTTTTTT
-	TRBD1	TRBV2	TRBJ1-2	CASSDTGGFGYTF	TGTGCCAGCAGTGATACAGGGGGGTTTGGCTACACCTTC
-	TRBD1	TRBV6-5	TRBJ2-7	CASSRTGFYEQYF	TGTGCCAGCAGTAGGACAGGATTCTACGAGCAGTACTTC
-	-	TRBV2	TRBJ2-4	CASSESGSLYF	TGTGCCAGCAGTGAAAGCGGTAGTCTGTACTTC
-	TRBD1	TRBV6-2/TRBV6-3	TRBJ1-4	CASSLRQGGEKLFF	TGTGCCAGCAGTTTGCGACAGGGGGGTGAAAAACTGTTTTTT
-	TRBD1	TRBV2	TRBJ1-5	CASSETGNGNQPQHF	TGTGCCAGCAGTGAGACAGGGAATGGCAATCAGCCCCAGCATTTT
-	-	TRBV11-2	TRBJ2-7	CASSNTAGHEQYF	TGTGCCAGCAGCAACACGGCTGGGCACGAGCAGTACTTC
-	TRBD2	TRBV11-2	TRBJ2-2	CASRHRIAGANTGELFF	TGTGCCAGCAGACACCGGATAGCGGGCGCGAACACCGGGGAGCTGTTTTTT
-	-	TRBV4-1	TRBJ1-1	CASSHEMGTGNTEAFF	TGCGCCAGCAGCCATGAAATGGGTACGGGGAACACTGAAGCTTTCTTT
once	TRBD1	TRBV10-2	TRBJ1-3	CASSQTGFGNTIYF	TGCGCCAGCAGTCAGACAGGGTTCGGAAACACCATATATTTT
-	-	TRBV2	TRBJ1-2	CASSYRASGGYTF	TGTGCCAGCAGCTACAGGGCATCGGGTGGCTACACCTTC
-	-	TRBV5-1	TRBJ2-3	CASSLDRFTGDTQYF	TGCGCCAGCAGCTTGGACCGGTTCACCGGAGATACGCAGTATTTT
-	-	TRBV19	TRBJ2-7	CATISPSYEQYF	TGTGCCACGATCAGTCCTTCCTACGAGCAGTACTTC
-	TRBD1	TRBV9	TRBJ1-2	CASSAGTANTYGYTF	TGTGCCAGCAGCGCCGGGACAGCTAATACCTATGGCTACACCTTC
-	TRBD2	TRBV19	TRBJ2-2	CASSIIGGGTGELFF	TGTGCCAGTAGTATTATCGGGGGGGGCACCGGGGAGCTGTTTTTT
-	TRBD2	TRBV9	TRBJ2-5	CASSGGLAGRETQYF	TGTGCCAGCAGCGGGGGACTAGCGGGGCGTGAGACCCAGTACTTC
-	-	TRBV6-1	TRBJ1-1	CASSEAGSGIPEAFF	TGTGCCAGCAGTGAAGCGGGGTCAGGGATCCCTGAAGCTTTCTTT
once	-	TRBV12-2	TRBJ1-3	CASRLAIQGVHTIYF	TGTGCAAGTCGCTTAGCGATACAGGGGGTTCACACCATATATTTT
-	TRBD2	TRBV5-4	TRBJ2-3	CASSTPTPRGGATDTQYF	TGTGCCAGCAGCACACCTACCCCGCGGGGGGGGGCCACAGATACGCAGTATTTT
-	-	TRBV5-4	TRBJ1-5	CASSLPGQPQHF	TGTGCCAGCAGCTTGCCGGGTCAGCCCCAGCATTTT
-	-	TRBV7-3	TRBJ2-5	CASSLNGGPETQYF	TGTGCCAGCAGCTTAAACGGGGGGCCAGAGACCCAGTACTTC
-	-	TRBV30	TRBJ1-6	CAWSSGIGSPLHF	TGTGCCTGGAGCTCGGGGATCGGCTCACCCCTCCACTTT
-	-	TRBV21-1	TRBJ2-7	CASSKNSGTGGTEQYF	TGTGCCAGCAGCAAAAACTCCGGGACAGGGGGGACCGAGCAGTACTTC
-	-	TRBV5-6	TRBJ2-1	CASSFNRGAPYNEQFF	TGTGCCAGCAGCTTTAACCGGGGGGCCCCCTACAATGAGCAGTTCTTC
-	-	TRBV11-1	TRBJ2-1	CASSRSQDPSYNEQFF	TGTGCCAGCAGCCGATCCCAGGATCCCTCCTACAATGAGCAGTTCTTC
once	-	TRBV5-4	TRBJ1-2	CASSLVGRGGGYGYTF	TGTGCCAGCAGCTTGGTAGGAAGGGGCGGCGGCTATGGCTACACCTTC
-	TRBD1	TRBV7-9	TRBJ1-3	CASSLDRGYATIYF	TGTGCCAGCAGCCTAGACAGGGGCTACGCCACCATATATTTT
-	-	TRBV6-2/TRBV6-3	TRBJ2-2	CASSYSPGLLNTGELFF	TGTGCCAGCAGTTACTCGCCGGGACTCCTGAACACCGGGGAGCTGTTTTTT
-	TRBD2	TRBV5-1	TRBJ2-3	CASSFVGGIAPDTDTQYF	TGCGCCAGCAGCTTTGTGGGGGGGATCGCCCCCGACACAGATACGCAGTATTTT
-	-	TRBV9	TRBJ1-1	CASSVVRGSIDAEAFF	TGTGCCAGCAGCGTAGTGCGGGGATCCATTGACGCTGAAGCTTTCTTT
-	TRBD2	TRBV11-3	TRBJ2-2	CASSLVLAGVNTGELFF	TGTGCCAGCAGCTTAGTGCTAGCGGGGGTGAACACCGGGGAGCTGTTTTTT
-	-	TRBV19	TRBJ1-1	CASSPLGGLDTEAFF	TGTGCCAGTAGCCCCCTCGGTGGACTGGACACTGAAGCTTTCTTT
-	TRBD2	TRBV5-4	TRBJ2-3	CASSPEPGGGADTQYF	TGTGCCAGCAGTCCCGAGCCCGGGGGGGGCGCAGATACGCAGTATTTT
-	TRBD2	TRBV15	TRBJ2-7	CATSMYSGESYEQYF	TGTGCCACCAGCATGTATAGCGGGGAGTCCTACGAGCAGTACTTC
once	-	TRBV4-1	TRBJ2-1	CASSQGTQASYNEQFF	TGCGCCAGCAGCCAAGGGACTCAAGCCTCCTACAATGAGCAGTTCTTC
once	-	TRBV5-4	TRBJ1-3	CASRNDYSGNTIYF	TGTGCCAGCAGGAACGACTACTCTGGAAACACCATATATTTT
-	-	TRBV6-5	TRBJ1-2	CASSRTSNYGYTF	TGTGCCAGCAGTAGAACATCTAACTATGGCTACACCTTC
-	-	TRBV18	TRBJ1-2	CASSPPEQTYYGYTF	TGTGCCAGCTCACCACCGGAACAGACCTACTATGGCTACACCTTC
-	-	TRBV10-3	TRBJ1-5	CAISDSVLRDHQPQHF	TGTGCCATCAGTGACTCCGTGCTACGGGATCATCAGCCCCAGCATTTT
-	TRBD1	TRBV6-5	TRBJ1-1	CASSYFGTGWTEAFF	TGTGCCAGCAGTTACTTTGGGACAGGGTGGACTGAAGCTTTCTTT
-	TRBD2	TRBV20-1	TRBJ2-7	CSARGGFEQYF	TGCAGTGCTAGGGGAGGGTTCGAGCAGTACTTC
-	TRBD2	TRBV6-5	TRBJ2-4	CASSRGGENIQYF	TGTGCCAGCAGTCGGGGGGGAGAGAACATTCAGTACTTC
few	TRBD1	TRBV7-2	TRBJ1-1	CASSSGQGVKAFF	TGTGCCAGCAGCTCAGGACAGGGAGTTAAAGCTTTCTTT
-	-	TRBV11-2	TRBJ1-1	CASSLRTVWTEAFF	TGTGCCAGCAGCTTACGGACAGTCTGGACTGAAGCTTTCTTT
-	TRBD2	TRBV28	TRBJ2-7	CASRTPHLGLAGSYEQYF	TGTGCCAGCAGAACTCCTCACCTGGGACTAGCGGGGTCCTACGAGCAGTACTTC
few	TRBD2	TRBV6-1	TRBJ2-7	CASSEIAGENYEQYF	TGTGCCAGCAGTGAGATAGCGGGGGAGAACTACGAGCAGTACTTC
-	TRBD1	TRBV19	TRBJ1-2	CASSDRANYGYTF	TGTGCCAGTTCGGACAGGGCCAACTATGGCTACACCTTC
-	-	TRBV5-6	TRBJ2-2	CASSFVGVAGELFF	TGTGCCAGCAGCTTCGTGGGAGTGGCCGGGGAGCTGTTTTTT